Following are 13 T cell receptor beta chains from one sample sequenced in a study of blood T cell repertoires in COVID-19. The protocol was immunoSEQ multiplex PCR, while the TCRdb copy is restricted to in-frame clones and leaves out a portion. The top ten clones hold roughly 2.6% of a sample with a few hundred thousand clones, 70% to 90% of them seen once. The sequencing sample was made of peripheral blood. These receptors originate from a man in his fifties who had recovered from COVID-19.

The V call is TRBV6-5, the J call TRBJ2-7; 9 bases agree with TRBD1. The V segment lost 6 bases and the J segment 3 bases; nucleotides outside the gene matches: 6. The CDR3 is 14 amino acids. The germline V gene has CDR1 MNHEY and CDR2 SVGAGI. The CDR3 nucleotides are TGTGCCAGCAGACAGGACAGGGGAATCTACGAGCAGTACTTC. Translating gives CASRQDRGIYEQYF.

The chain links TRBV7-8 to TRBJ2-1; 9 nucleotides align to TRBD1. The germline gives CDR1 SGHVS, CDR2 FQNEAQ. The J segment lost 1 base and the V segment lost 5 bases, leaving 6 bases of the junction unmatched. The CDR3 length is 16 residues. In DNA form, the CDR3 reads TGTGCCAGCAGCCGGGGGGACAGGGATTCCTACAATGAGCAGTTCTTC. Protein sequence: CASSRGDRDSYNEQFF. Variable domain in full (rest from reference TRBV7-8 and TRBJ2-1): GAGVSQSPRYKVAKRGQDVALRCDPISGHVSLFWYQQALGQGPEFLTYFQNEAQLDKSGLPSDRFFAERPEGSVSTLKIQRTQQEDSAVYLCASSRGDRDSYNEQFFGPGTRLTVL.

The V call is TRBV6-5, the J call TRBJ1-2; 10 nucleotides align to TRBD1. Germline-derived CDR1 and CDR2 are MNHEY and SVGAGI. CDR3 length: 12 amino acids. The ends lost 10 bases at V and 7 bases at J; junction bases unmatched: 6. CDR3 protein: CANRDRGSGYTF. CDR3 in DNA: TGTGCCAACCGGGACAGGGGTTCTGGCTACACCTTC.

The chain carries TRBV9 and TRBJ2-5; TRBD1 matches 8 bases. The germline V gene encodes CDR1 SGDLS and CDR2 YYNGEE. This CDR3 is 16 amino acids long. V shed 0 bases, J shed 1 base, and the junction held 5 bases outside the gene matches. CDR3 in DNA: TGTGCCAGCAGCGTAGACCTCGGACAGGGCCAAGAGACCCAGTACTTC. This codes for CASSVDLGQGQETQYF. The full variable domain, rest sourced from reference TRBV9 and TRBJ2-5, is DSGVTQTPKHLITATGQRVTLRCSPRSGDLSVYWYQQSLDQGLQFLIQYYNGEERAKGNILERFSAQQFPDLHSELNLSSLELGDSALYFCASSVDLGQGQETQYFGPGTRLLVL.

The rearrangement links TRBV9 to TRBJ2-7; 14 bases match TRBD2. CDR3 length equals 17 residues. With V trimmed by 4 bases and J by 4 bases, 10 bases remained unmatched. CDR1 is SGDLS and CDR2 is YYNGEE in the germline V gene. CDR3 bases: TGTGCCAGCAGCACGGGGACTAGCGGGAGTACCCCTTACGAGCAGTACTTC. It codes for CASSTGTSGSTPYEQYF.

This clone was recorded only once. The chain uses TRBV28 and TRBJ2-7, with 9 nucleotides matching TRBD1. The CDR3 contains 15 residues. Germline CDR1 reads MDHEN; CDR2 reads SYDVKM. The J segment lost 5 bases and the V segment lost 6 bases, leaving 11 bases of the junction unmatched. As DNA, the CDR3 is TGTGCCAGCAGATCTTCCGGACAGGGGAAAAACGAGCAGTACTTC. It encodes CASRSSGQGKNEQYF. The complete variable domain, with remaining parts taken from reference TRBV28 and TRBJ2-7, reads DVKVTQSSRYLVKRTGEKVFLECVQDMDHENMFWYRQDPGLGLRLIYFSYDVKMKEKGDIPEGYSVSREKKERFSLILESASTNQTSMYLCASRSSGQGKNEQYFGPGTRLTVT.

This clone was seen a few times. This sequence joins TRBV5-1 and TRBJ1-3; the D is unclear. V was shortened by 6 bases and J by 0 bases, with 16 bases between the two germline ends. CDR1 is SGHRS and CDR2 is YFSETQ in the germline V gene. This CDR3 is built from 16 residues. The DNA of the CDR3 is TGCGCCAGCACCCCTAACGGGTACGCCTCTGGAAACACCATATATTTT. It yields the protein CASTPNGYASGNTIYF.

The J gene is TRBJ1-2, the V gene TRBV2; D is ambiguous. Trimming cost V 2 bases and J 5 bases, with 18 bases left between them. CDR1 and CDR2 (germline): SNHLY, FYNNEI. CDR3 length equals 16 residues. The CDR3 DNA follows: TGTGCCAGCAGTGAAAGAGTTTCAACTCACCTATATGGCTACACCTTC. Encoded protein: CASSERVSTHLYGYTF.

V and J are TRBV28 and TRBJ2-3, with a tentative D call TRBD2 (6 bases). Germline-derived CDR1 and CDR2 are MDHEN and SYDVKM. V was pared by 3 bases and J by 2 bases, with 12 bases between. The CDR3 totals 15 residues. This chain's CDR3 is CASSLRRGSTDTQYF. In DNA form, the CDR3 reads TGTGCCAGCAGTTTGAGGCGGGGATCCACAGATACGCAGTATTTT.

The chain recombines TRBV27 with TRBJ1-3; D may be TRBD1 (5 bases). V gave up 5 bases and J gave up 3 bases, with 17 bases separating them. The CDR3 contains 16 residues. The germline gives CDR1 MNHEY, CDR2 SMNVEV (reference sequence). CDR3: CASSPLGEAGGNTIYF. CDR3 DNA: TGTGCCAGCAGTCCTCTGGGGGAGGCTGGTGGAAACACCATATATTTT.

CDR3 loop: CASSQETGLAGAGGELFF. Here the CDR3 DNA reads TGTGCCAGCAGCCAAGAAACTGGACTAGCGGGAGCGGGCGGGGAGCTGTTTTTT. The chain carries TRBV14 and TRBJ2-2, with 13 bases lining up with TRBD2. CDR1 and CDR2 from the germline V gene are SGHDN and FVKESK. V shed 0 bases, J shed 7 bases, and the junction held 8 bases outside the gene matches. This CDR3 has 18 residues.

Notes on this clone: Other DNA sequences in the same sample also yield this CDR3. The chain has TRBV7-9 and TRBJ1-5, with D perhaps matching TRBD1 (5 bases). From germline, CDR1 is SEHNR and CDR2 FQNEAQ (reference sequence). Trimming removed 0 bases from V and 2 bases from J, with 5 bases in between. The CDR3 has 14 residues. CDR3 nucleotide sequence: TGTGCCAGCAGCTTAGCAGGGGGCAATCAGCCCCAGCATTTT. Translating gives CASSLAGGNQPQHF.

This chain uses TRBV15 with TRBJ1-2; no clear D gene. V was pared by 0 bases and J by 8 bases, with 13 bases between. The CDR3 runs to 14 residues. CDR1 is LNHNV, CDR2 YYDKDF, per germline (reference sequence). The CDR3: CATSRDRRARGYTF. The DNA of the CDR3 is TGTGCCACCAGCAGAGATCGGAGGGCGAGGGGCTACACCTTC.